The rows below give T cell receptor beta chains drawn from one sample of a study of cytomegalovirus exposure and HLA in healthy donors. Sequencing used immunoSEQ multiplex PCR; TCRdb keeps in-frame clones, though not all of them. The sample holds about 160,000 clones; 70% to 80% are singletons and the top ten take 1.2% to 1.5%. The specimen was PBMCs. These receptors were collected from a man aged 55 to 70 in good health and CMV-seronegative. CDR3s include the opening cysteine and the closing phenylalanine or tryptophan. The D gene is left open where the match is weak. The size field is filled for only some rows; it gives once, few, many or a size class.

J gene | CDR3 length | V gene | D gene | clone size | CDR3 protein | CDR3 DNA
TRBJ2-1 | 15 | TRBV19 | TRBD2 | NA | CASTPSGSGRNEQFF | TGTGCCAGTACACCTAGCGGGTCTGGGCGCAATGAGCAGTTCTTC
TRBJ2-5 | 15 | TRBV19 | TRBD1 | NA | CASSIADREQETQYF | TGTGCCAGTAGTATAGCCGACAGGGAACAAGAGACCCAGTACTTC
TRBJ2-2 | 12 | TRBV7-7 | NA | few | CASSPDTGELFF | TGTGCCAGCAGCCCTGACACCGGGGAGCTGTTTTTT
TRBJ2-2 | 16 | TRBV28 | TRBD1 | NA | CASSPATGVGAGELFF | TGTGCCAGCAGTCCCGCCACAGGGGTTGGGGCCGGGGAGCTGTTTTTT
TRBJ2-7 | 16 | TRBV6-5 | NA | NA | CASSYSGGPGTYEQYF | TGTGCCAGCAGTTACTCGGGCGGCCCAGGGACCTACGAGCAGTACTTC
TRBJ2-7 | 13 | TRBV30 | TRBD1 | NA | CAWARDRVGEQYF | TGTGCCTGGGCCCGGGACAGGGTAGGGGAGCAGTACTTC
TRBJ1-2 | 12 | TRBV29-1 | NA | NA | CSVEAGKGGYTF | TGCAGCGTTGAAGCAGGGAAGGGCGGCTACACCTTC
TRBJ2-4 | 15 | TRBV13 | NA | NA | CASSLGGWMGNIQYF | TGTGCCAGCAGCTTAGGGGGCTGGATGGGAAACATTCAGTACTTC
TRBJ2-7 | 14 | TRBV18 | NA | NA | CASSPPAFRGEQYF | TGTGCCAGCTCACCACCGGCCTTCCGGGGGGAGCAGTACTTC
TRBJ2-3 | 13 | TRBV5-1 | TRBD2 | NA | CASGGRGPDTQYF | TGCGCCAGCGGGGGGAGGGGTCCAGATACGCAGTATTTT
TRBJ2-7 | 15 | TRBV5-1 | TRBD2 | few | CASSITTSGIYEQYF | TGCGCCAGCAGCATAACGACTAGCGGGATCTACGAGCAGTACTTC
TRBJ2-1 | 15 | TRBV25-1 | TRBD2 | NA | CASSDALAGYNEQFF | TGTGCCAGCAGTGATGCACTAGCGGGGTACAATGAGCAGTTCTTC
TRBJ2-3 | 17 | TRBV4-1 | TRBD2 | NA | CASSQGGLAGVTDTQYF | TGCGCCAGCAGCCAAGGGGGACTAGCGGGGGTCACAGATACGCAGTATTTT
TRBJ1-1 | 16 | TRBV5-1 | NA | NA | CASSSNPSELRTEAFF | TGCGCCAGCAGCTCGAACCCCTCGGAGCTGAGGACTGAAGCTTTCTTT
TRBJ2-1 | 15 | TRBV11-3 | NA | few | CASSLWGDPYNEQFF | TGTGCCAGCAGCTTATGGGGCGACCCCTACAATGAGCAGTTCTTC
TRBJ1-2 | 13 | TRBV5-1 | NA | few | CASSLGGSYGYTF | TGCGCCAGCAGCTTGGGAGGATCCTATGGCTACACCTTC
TRBJ1-1 | 15 | TRBV9 | TRBD1 | few | CASSVAWTGITEAFF | TGTGCCAGCAGCGTAGCTTGGACAGGCATCACTGAAGCTTTCTTT
TRBJ2-3 | 20 | TRBV4-1 | TRBD2 | NA | CASSQDWASGNSHTTDTQYF | TGCGCCAGCAGCCAAGATTGGGCTAGCGGGAACTCGCACACCACAGATACGCAGTATTTT
TRBJ1-5 | 17 | TRBV28 | TRBD1 | NA | CASSLSVLGQGSQPQHF | TGTGCCAGCAGTTTATCTGTTCTGGGACAGGGGTCTCAGCCCCAGCATTTT
TRBJ2-5 | 13 | TRBV29-1 | TRBD1 | NA | CSVEGTGPETQYF | TGCAGCGTTGAGGGGACAGGGCCAGAGACCCAGTACTTC
TRBJ1-2 | 14 | TRBV19 | NA | NA | CASNPGDSLYGYTF | TGTGCCAGTAACCCGGGAGACTCCCTCTATGGCTACACCTTC
TRBJ2-2 | 16 | TRBV15 | TRBD2 | NA | CATSRAGGPYTGELFF | TGTGCCACCAGCAGGGCGGGGGGCCCCTACACCGGGGAGCTGTTTTTT
TRBJ2-7 | 15 | TRBV18 | TRBD2 | once | CASSPGLATNYEQYF | TGTGCCAGCTCACCAGGACTAGCTACTAACTACGAGCAGTACTTC
TRBJ2-3 | 16 | TRBV6-4 | NA | few | CATKPKWDISTDTQYF | TGTGCCACCAAGCCAAAATGGGACATAAGCACAGATACGCAGTATTTT
TRBJ2-5 | 13 | TRBV14 | NA | NA | CASSRRLEGTQYF | TGTGCCAGCAGCCGCAGACTAGAGGGGACCCAGTACTTC
TRBJ1-2 | 15 | TRBV6-1 | TRBD1 | NA | CASSENAGQAYGYTF | TGTGCCAGCAGTGAAAACGCGGGACAGGCCTATGGCTACACCTTC
TRBJ1-2 | 16 | TRBV2 | TRBD1 | few | CASSLSPTGLSYGYTF | TGTGCCAGCAGCCTATCCCCGACAGGGCTCAGCTATGGCTACACCTTC
TRBJ2-1 | 15 | TRBV28 | NA | NA | CASSSLRRSGNEQFF | TGTGCCAGCAGTTCCCTCCGGCGGAGTGGGAATGAGCAGTTCTTC
TRBJ2-7 | 14 | TRBV28 | TRBD2 | NA | CASSLWGGAYEQYF | TGTGCCAGCAGTTTATGGGGGGGGGCCTACGAGCAGTACTTC
TRBJ2-5 | 18 | TRBV9 | TRBD2 | once | CASSVGASGGPSGETQYF | TGTGCCAGCAGCGTAGGGGCTAGCGGGGGCCCCTCGGGTGAGACCCAGTACTTC
TRBJ2-5 | 12 | TRBV19 | NA | NA | CASSMRQETQYF | TGTGCCAGTAGTATGCGGCAAGAGACCCAGTACTTC
TRBJ2-1 | 14 | TRBV5-5 | NA | NA | CASSLNTGGNEQFF | TGTGCCAGCAGCTTGAATACAGGCGGCAATGAGCAGTTCTTC
TRBJ2-5 | 16 | TRBV5-4 | TRBD1 | NA | CASSKPGQGSQETQYF | TGTGCCAGCAGCAAGCCGGGACAGGGTTCCCAAGAGACCCAGTACTTC
TRBJ1-2 | 15 | TRBV4-1 | NA | NA | CASSPGQHSPGGYTF | TGCGCCAGCAGCCCAGGACAGCACTCACCGGGGGGCTACACCTTC
TRBJ2-1 | 15 | TRBV27 | NA | NA | CASSYSGFSLNEQFF | TGTGCCAGCAGTTATTCGGGATTTTCCCTCAATGAGCAGTTCTTC
TRBJ1-6 | 18 | TRBV2 | TRBD1 | NA | CASTRTGGVGALNSPLHF | TGTGCCAGCACCCGGACAGGGGGCGTTGGGGCCCTTAATTCACCCCTCCACTTT
TRBJ2-7 | 15 | TRBV4-1 | NA | NA | CASSQGGQPLYEQYF | TGCGCCAGCAGCCAGGGGGGACAGCCCTTGTACGAGCAGTACTTC
TRBJ1-2 | 10 | TRBV30 | NA | NA | CAWESYGYTF | TGTGCCTGGGAGTCTTATGGCTACACCTTC
TRBJ2-5 | 14 | TRBV9 | TRBD1 | NA | CASSEGQGMETQYF | TGTGCCAGCAGCGAGGGACAGGGGATGGAGACCCAGTACTTC
TRBJ2-1 | 15 | TRBV21-1 | NA | NA | CASSSRLAGANEQFF | TGTGCCAGCAGCAGTAGGTTAGCGGGAGCGAATGAGCAGTTCTTC